Following are 22 T cell receptor beta chains from one sample sequenced in a study of CD8 T cells in ankylosing spondylitis. Study outcomes and limitations: Ankylosing spondylitis blood appeared to be characterized by a TCR beta motif of 8 or 9 highly homologous variants.

These TCRs are of unknown antigen specificity. TCRdb re-called the 5' RACE reads through MiXCR, storing one row per CDR3 protein. The repertoire holds about 340,000 distinct CDR3 sequences, with 8% as singletons. Sequenced sample: blood, either unsorted or a sorted T cell fraction (not recorded which). These receptor sequences come from a male donor with ankylosing spondylitis.

The gene calls are TRBV3-1 and TRBJ2-4; tentatively, D is TRBD2 (8 bases). Per germline, CDR1 LGHDT and CDR2 YNNKEL (reference sequence). This CDR3 is built from 15 residues. The V end was cut by 4 bases, the J end by 12 bases, with 22 bases between. The CDR3 nucleotides are TGTGCCAGCAGCCGCAGGGGGGCGGGAGGCTCCTATCAGTACTTC. It translates to CASSRRGAGGSYQYF.

This clonotype was found a few times. The chain carries TRBV7-9 and TRBJ2-1, with 11 bases identical to TRBD2. The trim removed 4 bases at V and 0 bases at J, leaving 5 bases unmatched. The CDR3 is 17 amino acids. Germline V CDR1 and CDR2: SEHNR, FQNEAQ (reference sequence). DNA for the CDR3: TGTGCCAGCAGCTCAATAGCGGGAGGGAGCTCCTACAATGAGCAGTTCTTC. This sequence encodes CASSSIAGGSSYNEQFF.

J is TRBJ2-7 and V is TRBV5-1; 7 bases match TRBD1. V lost 0 bases to trimming and J lost 2 bases; unmatched junction nucleotides: 8. Germline CDR1 is SGHRS and CDR2 is YFSETQ. This CDR3 comprises 16 residues. The DNA of the CDR3 is TGCGCCAGCAGCTTGGCGGGGACAGTTCGGGCCTACGAGCAGTACTTC. Translation gives CASSLAGTVRAYEQYF. Variable domain in full (rest from reference TRBV5-1 and TRBJ2-7): KAGVTQTPRYLIKTRGQQVTLSCSPISGHRSVSWYQQTPGQGLQFLFEYFSETQRNKGNFPGRFSGRQFSNSRSEMNVSTLELGDSALYLCASSLAGTVRAYEQYFGPGTRLTVT.

J is TRBJ2-3 and V is TRBV13, with D perhaps assigned TRBD1 or TRBD2 (6 bases each). The CDR3 has 15 residues. Germline V gene data show CDR1 as PRHDT and CDR2 as FYEKMQ (reference sequence). The V end lost 8 bases, the J end lost 0 bases, and 15 bases lay between the germline ends. The CDR3 DNA follows: TGTGCCAGCGCCTCCCGGGGGCGCAGCACAGATACGCAGTATTTT. It yields the protein CASASRGRSTDTQYF.

The gene calls are TRBV12-5 and TRBJ2-5; D remains ambiguous. This CDR3 has 14 amino acids. CDR1 LGHNT and CDR2 FRNRAP come from the germline V gene. Trimming cost V 0 bases and J 5 bases, with 10 bases left between them. The CDR3 loop is CASGLVTARETQYF. Written as DNA, the CDR3 is TGTGCTAGTGGTTTGGTAACAGCCCGGGAGACCCAGTACTTC.

This clonotype was observed at least ten times. The chain uses TRBV20-1 and TRBJ1-4; 10 bases match TRBD1. The CDR3 is made up of 15 amino acids. V lost 4 bases to trimming and J lost 7 bases; unmatched junction nucleotides: 9. CDR1 and CDR2 from the germline V gene are DFQATT and SNEGSKA (reference sequence). CDR3 loop: CSATADRGPGEKLFF. The CDR3 DNA follows: TGCAGTGCTACCGCCGACAGGGGGCCGGGTGAAAAACTGTTTTTT.

This clonotype was detected only a few times. The chain has TRBV7-9 and TRBJ1-1; D unclear. The CDR3 has 14 amino acids. Germline V gene data show CDR1 as SEHNR and CDR2 as FQNEAQ (reference sequence). V was trimmed by 2 bases and J by 0 bases, leaving 7 bases between them. CDR3 nucleotides: TGTGCCAGCAGCTTAACGGCAGTGAACACTGAAGCTTTCTTT. Amino acid sequence: CASSLTAVNTEAFF.

This clonotype has a handful of counts. This sequence joins TRBV4-3 and TRBJ1-3; D call uncertain. The CDR3 has 15 residues. Germline V gives CDR1 LGHNA, CDR2 YSLEER. V lost 1 base and J lost 0, with 7 bases in between. CDR3 nucleotides: TGCGCCAGCAGCCAAGTCTGGACCTCTGGAAACACCATATATTTT. This gives the protein CASSQVWTSGNTIYF.

The CDR3, as DNA: TGTGCCAGCAGTGAATCGGGACAGAGTCTCACTGGCTACACCTTC. Its translation: CASSESGQSLTGYTF. This rearrangement joins TRBV25-1 to TRBJ1-2; 7 positions match TRBD1. The CDR3 extends over 15 amino acids. Trimming took 1 base from V and 7 from J; bases not matched to a gene: 9. Germline-derived CDR1 and CDR2 are MGHDK and SYGVNS.

A few counts support this clonotype. The gene calls are TRBV12-3 or TRBV12-4 and TRBJ2-3, with D unresolved. The CDR3 covers 12 residues. With 6 bases removed from V and 5 bases from J, the gap between germline ends came to 9 bases. CDR3 region: CASRAEGDTQYF. The DNA of the CDR3 is TGTGCCAGCAGGGCGGAAGGAGATACGCAGTATTTT.

This clonotype was detected many times. This chain joins TRBV29-1 and TRBJ1-1; 7 bases match TRBD1. The CDR3 has 14 residues. V shed 7 bases, J shed 3 bases, and the junction held 11 bases outside the gene matches. The germline V gene encodes CDR1 SQVTM and CDR2 ANQGSEA. CDR3 sequence (DNA): TGCAGCGCACGACGACAGGGACGGGACACTGAAGCTTTCTTT. It is translated as CSARRQGRDTEAFF.

The table lists this clonotype with a few counts. The chain links TRBV25-1 to TRBJ2-3, with D unclear. The CDR3 has 14 amino acids. Germline V gives CDR1 MGHDK, CDR2 SYGVNS. V was trimmed by 4 bases and J by 5 bases, leaving 13 bases between them. The CDR3 region has the DNA TGTGCCAGCAGTGCGATTAGTTCTGGAGATACGCAGTATTTT. Its protein product is CASSAISSGDTQYF.

The chain couples TRBV6-1 to TRBJ2-7; 11 positions match TRBD1. V shed 6 bases and J 7 bases; nucleotides not matched to a gene: 14. Germline V gene data show CDR1 as MNHNS and CDR2 as SASEGT. CDR3 length: 16 residues. This CDR3 reads CASRPDRGRSAAEQYF. DNA for the CDR3: TGTGCCAGCAGACCGGACAGGGGGCGATCCGCTGCGGAGCAGTACTTC.

This clonotype was recorded only once. The chain carries TRBV3-1 and TRBJ2-7; tentatively, D is TRBD2 (6 bases). V was shortened by 6 bases and J by 6 bases, with 18 bases between the two germline ends. The CDR3 has 14 amino acids. Germline V lookup: CDR1 LGHDT, CDR2 YNNKEL (reference sequence). This CDR3 is CASRALGGRTEQYF. The CDR3, as DNA: TGTGCCAGCAGGGCCCTCGGAGGGCGCACCGAGCAGTACTTC.

Details on this clonotype: The junction departs from germline at one end; a sequencing error may be responsible. The genes are TRBV2 and TRBJ2-7; D is ambiguous. Germline lookup yields CDR1 SNHLY and CDR2 FYNNEI. CDR3 length: 15 residues. CDR3 region: CASREDLGQYYEQYF. CDR3 bases: TGTGCCAGCAGAGAAGATCTGGGTCAGTACTACGAGCAGTACTTC.

The table lists this clonotype with a few counts. The chain employs TRBV5-1 and TRBJ2-5, with D possibly being TRBD1 (5 bases). The V end was cut by 3 bases, the J end by 5 bases, with 17 bases between. Germline CDR1 and CDR2: SGHRS and YFSETQ. CDR3 size: 15 residues. CDR3 nucleotide sequence: TGCGCCAGCAGCTCTTCGGACGGATCAGGGGAGACCCAGTACTTC. It yields the protein CASSSSDGSGETQYF.

This clonotype was detected a few times. The V gene is TRBV12-3 or TRBV12-4, the J gene TRBJ1-1; the D is unclear. Trimming removed 6 bases from V and 6 bases from J, with 11 bases in between. CDR3 size: 12 residues. The CDR3 DNA sequence: TGTGCCAGCAGCTCCCCGACGCCTGAAGCTTTCTTT. Translating gives CASSSPTPEAFF.

In this sample, this clonotype turned up a few times. J is TRBJ2-2 and V is TRBV11-2, with 7 bases lining up with TRBD1. The CDR3 consists of 15 residues. Unmatched junction bases numbered 6, after V lost 3 bases and J lost 5 bases. The germline V gene encodes CDR1 SGHAT and CDR2 FQNNGV. The CDR3: CASSFITGVTGELFF. CDR3 DNA sequence: TGTGCCAGCAGCTTCATAACAGGGGTGACCGGGGAGCTGTTTTTT.

This clonotype has just a few counts. J is TRBJ1-2 and V is TRBV20-1, with D unresolved. Germline CDR1 reads DFQATT; CDR2 reads SNEGSKA (reference sequence). This CDR3 has 14 amino acids. With 4 bases removed from V and 4 bases from J, the gap between germline ends came to 16 bases. CDR3 in amino acids: CSATRSVRVYGYTF. The CDR3 region has the DNA TGCAGTGCTACCAGGTCGGTGCGCGTCTATGGCTACACCTTC.

The chain is built from TRBV27 and TRBJ2-7, with TRBD2 identical over 11 bases. This CDR3 has 16 amino acids. Germline CDR1 is MNHEY and CDR2 is SMNVEV (reference sequence). V shed 4 bases and J 4 bases; nucleotides not matched to a gene: 9. This CDR3 is CASSYSSGRAGYEQYF. CDR3 DNA sequence: TGTGCCAGCAGTTATAGTAGCGGGAGGGCCGGTTACGAGCAGTACTTC.

The table lists this clonotype with a few counts. This sequence joins TRBV10-2 and TRBJ2-1, with 10 bases that match TRBD2. The germline V gene encodes CDR1 WSHSY and CDR2 SAAADI. CDR3 length: 16 amino acids. The ends lost 2 bases at V and 5 bases at J; junction bases unmatched: 6. CDR3 loop: CASSELAGARDNEQFF. The CDR3 bases are TGCGCCAGCAGTGAGCTAGCGGGAGCGAGGGACAATGAGCAGTTCTTC.

This chain's CDR3 is CSALEARDGGLPQHF. In DNA form, the CDR3 reads TGCAGTGCTCTAGAAGCGAGGGACGGCGGGCTGCCCCAGCATTTT. V is TRBV20-1 and J is TRBJ1-5; the D gene is possibly TRBD1 (5 bases). Germline V CDR1 and CDR2: DFQATT, SNEGSKA (reference sequence). Trimming left V 5 bases short and J 9 bases short, with 23 bases between. This CDR3 is 15 amino acids long.